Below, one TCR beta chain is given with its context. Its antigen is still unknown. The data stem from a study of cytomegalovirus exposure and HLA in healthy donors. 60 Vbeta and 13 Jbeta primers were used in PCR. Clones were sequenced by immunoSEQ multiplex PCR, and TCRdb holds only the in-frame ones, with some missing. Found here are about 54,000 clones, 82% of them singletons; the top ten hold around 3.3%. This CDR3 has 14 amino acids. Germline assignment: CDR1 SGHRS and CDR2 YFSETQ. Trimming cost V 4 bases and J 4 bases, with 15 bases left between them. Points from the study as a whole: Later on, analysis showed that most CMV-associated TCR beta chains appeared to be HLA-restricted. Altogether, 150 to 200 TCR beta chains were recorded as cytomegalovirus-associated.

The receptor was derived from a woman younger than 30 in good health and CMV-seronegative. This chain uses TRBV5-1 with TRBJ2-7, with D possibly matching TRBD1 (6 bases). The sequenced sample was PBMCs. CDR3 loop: CASSTGSSIYEQYF. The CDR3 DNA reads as TGCGCCAGCAGCACAGGGTCCTCCATATACGAGCAGTACTTC.